Given below is one T cell receptor (beta chain) in context. TCRdb keeps only in-frame clones here, not all; method: immunoSEQ multiplex PCR. The table records about 6,800 clones, around 61% of them present only once. This sample was taken from a study of tissue T cells after allogeneic stem cell transplantation. The CDR3 sequence is 15 residues long. The V and J ends lost 4 bases and 4 bases, in that order; junction bases with no gene match: 7. The germline CDR1 and CDR2 sequences are LGHNA and YSLEER. V is TRBV4-3 and J is TRBJ2-3; 8 nucleotides match TRBD1. The sample in question was duodenum tissue, obtained at autopsy. The origin of this receptor is a female donor of 60 years or more with lung cancer. Here the CDR3 DNA reads TGCGCCAGCAGCCGAGACGGACAGGGACCAGATACGCAGTATTTT. Translation gives CASSRDGQGPDTQYF.